Listed below are T cell receptor beta chains from one sample, sequenced in a study of CD8 T cells in ankylosing spondylitis. TCRdb re-called the 5' RACE reads through MiXCR, storing one row per CDR3 protein. The sample holds approximately 500,000 distinct CDR3 sequences, roughly 13% seen once. The sample comprised blood, either unsorted or a sorted T cell fraction (not recorded which). These receptors were obtained from a male donor with ankylosing spondylitis. The CDR3 runs from the conserved cysteine through the conserved F or W. D genes are given only for firm matches. Rows may omit the clone size; those that give it use once, few, many or a size class.

DNA: TGTGCCAGCAGCCCCCCCGTTGCTAAGACCAAAAACATTCAGTACTTC
CDR3: CASSPPVAKTKNIQYF
size: -
V: TRBV7-9
length: 16
J: TRBJ2-4
D: -

DNA: TGCGCCAGCAGTACCGTGACAGTCGATAATTCACCCCTCCACTTT
CDR3: CASSTVTVDNSPLHF
size: -
V: TRBV10-2
length: 15
J: TRBJ1-6
D: -

DNA: TGTGCCACCAGCTTCTCGCGGGGGTCCTACAATGAGCAGTTCTTC
CDR3: CATSFSRGSYNEQFF
size: few
V: TRBV15
length: 15
J: TRBJ2-1
D: TRBD2

DNA: TGTGCCAGCAGTGATCAGCCAAGGGGCAATGGCTACACCTTC
CDR3: CASSDQPRGNGYTF
size: -
V: TRBV2
length: 14
J: TRBJ1-2
D: -

DNA: TGTGCCAGCAGCTTCTGGTGGTACCAGCCCCAGCATTTT
CDR3: CASSFWWYQPQHF
size: many
V: TRBV7-2
length: 13
J: TRBJ1-5
D: -

DNA: TGTGCCAGCAGCTTCTCTAAAGAGACCCAGTACTTC
CDR3: CASSFSKETQYF
size: many
V: TRBV7-9
length: 12
J: TRBJ2-5
D: -

DNA: TGTGCCAGCAGCTACGGGACTAGCGGGAGTTGGAGTGATACGCAGTATTTT
CDR3: CASSYGTSGSWSDTQYF
size: once
V: TRBV11-2
length: 17
J: TRBJ2-3
D: TRBD2

DNA: TGCGCCAGCAGCTTGGGGGGACAGGGTCAAGAGACCCAGTACTTC
CDR3: CASSLGGQGQETQYF
size: few
V: TRBV5-1
length: 15
J: TRBJ2-5
D: TRBD1

DNA: TGCAGTGCTAGCCCGGGGTTAGATACGCAGTATTTT
CDR3: CSASPGLDTQYF
size: -
V: TRBV20-1
length: 12
J: TRBJ2-3
D: -

DNA: TGCGCCAGCAGAGCCACAGGGAGGCAAGAGACCCAGTACTTC
CDR3: CASRATGRQETQYF
size: few
V: TRBV10-2
length: 14
J: TRBJ2-5
D: -

DNA: TGTGCCAGCAGCTTAGGCAGGGGGCTCAATGAGCAGTTCTTC
CDR3: CASSLGRGLNEQFF
size: many
V: TRBV7-2
length: 14
J: TRBJ2-1
D: TRBD1

DNA: TGTGCCAGCAGCCAAGATTGGGGGAATCAAGAGACCCAGTACTTC
CDR3: CASSQDWGNQETQYF
size: few
V: TRBV3-1
length: 15
J: TRBJ2-5
D: -

DNA: TGCAGTGCTTCACGGACAGGGGTGGGTGAAAAACTGTTTTTT
CDR3: CSASRTGVGEKLFF
size: -
V: TRBV20-1
length: 14
J: TRBJ1-4
D: TRBD1

DNA: TGTGCCAGAACTTCCGGGCAGGGTCACTACACCTTC
CDR3: CARTSGQGHYTF
size: few
V: TRBV6-1
length: 12
J: TRBJ1-2
D: -

DNA: TGCGCCAGCAGCCCCCAGGGACTAGCCAAAAACATTCAGTACTTC
CDR3: CASSPQGLAKNIQYF
size: -
V: TRBV5-1
length: 15
J: TRBJ2-4
D: -

DNA: TGTGCCACCAGTGAGTCCGGGACAACTATGTGGGAGACCCAGTACTTC
CDR3: CATSESGTTMWETQYF
size: few
V: TRBV24-1
length: 16
J: TRBJ2-5
D: -

DNA: TGCGCCAGCAGCCAAGGGGTGCAGGAGACTCTTGAAGCTTTCTTT
CDR3: CASSQGVQETLEAFF
size: -
V: TRBV4-1
length: 15
J: TRBJ1-1
D: -

DNA: TGTGCCAGCAGTGGGGCAGGGAGTGCCGAGCAGTACTTC
CDR3: CASSGAGSAEQYF
size: few
V: TRBV25-1
length: 13
J: TRBJ2-7
D: -

DNA: TGTGCCAGCAGTCCCAGTAGCGGGAGATCGGATACGCAGTATTTT
CDR3: CASSPSSGRSDTQYF
size: few
V: TRBV11-2
length: 15
J: TRBJ2-3
D: TRBD2

DNA: TGTGCCAGCAGCTTAATTCCGGAGTCCTACGTGCAGTACTTC
CDR3: CASSLIPESYVQYF
size: once
V: TRBV7-9
length: 14
J: TRBJ2-7
D: -

DNA: TGCAGTGCTAGAGATTCGGGACTAGCGGGAGGACAAGATACGCAGTATTTT
CDR3: CSARDSGLAGGQDTQYF
size: -
V: TRBV20-1
length: 17
J: TRBJ2-3
D: TRBD2

DNA: TGCAGTGCCGACGCCGTTGGAGAGAACACTGAAGCTTTCTTT
CDR3: CSADAVGENTEAFF
size: few
V: TRBV20-1
length: 14
J: TRBJ1-1
D: -

DNA: TGCGCCAGCAGCGCCGAGGGGGCTTCCTACAATGAGCAGTTCTTC
CDR3: CASSAEGASYNEQFF
size: -
V: TRBV5-1
length: 15
J: TRBJ2-1
D: TRBD1

DNA: TGTGCCACAGGGAAGGGGAATGAAAAACTGTTTTTT
CDR3: CATGKGNEKLFF
size: -
V: TRBV25-1
length: 12
J: TRBJ1-4
D: -

DNA: TGTGCCAGCAGCACACAGGGGGTCACTGAAGCTTTCTTT
CDR3: CASSTQGVTEAFF
size: many
V: TRBV7-9
length: 13
J: TRBJ1-1
D: TRBD1

DNA: TGTGCCAGCCTACAGGGCGGACTAGCGGGGAAGCAGTTCTTC
CDR3: CASLQGGLAGKQFF
size: -
V: TRBV7-9
length: 14
J: TRBJ2-1
D: TRBD2

DNA: TGCAGTGCTAGAGGAACTACCGCCCGCCCAGATACGCAGTATTTT
CDR3: CSARGTTARPDTQYF
size: -
V: TRBV20-1
length: 15
J: TRBJ2-3
D: -

DNA: TGTGCCAGCAGCAAAAGGCGACAGGGGAAGAAAGGCTACACCTTC
CDR3: CASSKRRQGKKGYTF
size: few
V: TRBV21-1
length: 15
J: TRBJ1-2
D: -

DNA: TGCGCCAGCACCGAGGGGCCAACTAATGAAAAACTGTTTTTT
CDR3: CASTEGPTNEKLFF
size: few
V: TRBV5-1
length: 14
J: TRBJ1-4
D: -

DNA: TGTGCCAGCAGCCCCGGGCAACCGGGGAATGAGCAGTTCTTC
CDR3: CASSPGQPGNEQFF
size: -
V: TRBV3-1
length: 14
J: TRBJ2-1
D: -

DNA: TGTGCCAGCAGCGTAGTAAAGGGAAGCACAGATACGCAGTATTTT
CDR3: CASSVVKGSTDTQYF
size: few
V: TRBV9
length: 15
J: TRBJ2-3
D: -

DNA: TGTGCCAGCAGCCTACACACTGAGGGCTACACCTTC
CDR3: CASSLHTEGYTF
size: -
V: TRBV16
length: 12
J: TRBJ1-2
D: -

DNA: TGTGCCACCAGTGATCCCAGAGGACCTTGGGGCACCGGGGAGCTGTTTTTT
CDR3: CATSDPRGPWGTGELFF
size: many
V: TRBV24-1
length: 17
J: TRBJ2-2
D: -

DNA: TGCGCCAGCAGCTTCTCACCGGGGAGAGGCACAGATACGCAGTATTTT
CDR3: CASSFSPGRGTDTQYF
size: few
V: TRBV5-1
length: 16
J: TRBJ2-3
D: -

DNA: TGTGCCTGCAGCCAGATCTTCGGGACAGGGGGTGCGAACACTGAAGCTTTCTTT
CDR3: CACSQIFGTGGANTEAFF
size: -
V: TRBV3-1
length: 18
J: TRBJ1-1
D: TRBD1

DNA: TGCGCCAGCAGCTTGCGGGACAACGAGGCCGGGGAGCTGTTTTTT
CDR3: CASSLRDNEAGELFF
size: few
V: TRBV5-1
length: 15
J: TRBJ2-2
D: -

DNA: TGCGCCAGCAGCCACCACTTCTCCGCCGAGTCAGATACGCAGTATTTT
CDR3: CASSHHFSAESDTQYF
size: -
V: TRBV4-1
length: 16
J: TRBJ2-3
D: -

DNA: TGTGCCAGTAGTATCCGCCTGGGACTAGCGGGAGCCTACAATGAGCAGTTCTTC
CDR3: CASSIRLGLAGAYNEQFF
size: -
V: TRBV19
length: 18
J: TRBJ2-1
D: TRBD2